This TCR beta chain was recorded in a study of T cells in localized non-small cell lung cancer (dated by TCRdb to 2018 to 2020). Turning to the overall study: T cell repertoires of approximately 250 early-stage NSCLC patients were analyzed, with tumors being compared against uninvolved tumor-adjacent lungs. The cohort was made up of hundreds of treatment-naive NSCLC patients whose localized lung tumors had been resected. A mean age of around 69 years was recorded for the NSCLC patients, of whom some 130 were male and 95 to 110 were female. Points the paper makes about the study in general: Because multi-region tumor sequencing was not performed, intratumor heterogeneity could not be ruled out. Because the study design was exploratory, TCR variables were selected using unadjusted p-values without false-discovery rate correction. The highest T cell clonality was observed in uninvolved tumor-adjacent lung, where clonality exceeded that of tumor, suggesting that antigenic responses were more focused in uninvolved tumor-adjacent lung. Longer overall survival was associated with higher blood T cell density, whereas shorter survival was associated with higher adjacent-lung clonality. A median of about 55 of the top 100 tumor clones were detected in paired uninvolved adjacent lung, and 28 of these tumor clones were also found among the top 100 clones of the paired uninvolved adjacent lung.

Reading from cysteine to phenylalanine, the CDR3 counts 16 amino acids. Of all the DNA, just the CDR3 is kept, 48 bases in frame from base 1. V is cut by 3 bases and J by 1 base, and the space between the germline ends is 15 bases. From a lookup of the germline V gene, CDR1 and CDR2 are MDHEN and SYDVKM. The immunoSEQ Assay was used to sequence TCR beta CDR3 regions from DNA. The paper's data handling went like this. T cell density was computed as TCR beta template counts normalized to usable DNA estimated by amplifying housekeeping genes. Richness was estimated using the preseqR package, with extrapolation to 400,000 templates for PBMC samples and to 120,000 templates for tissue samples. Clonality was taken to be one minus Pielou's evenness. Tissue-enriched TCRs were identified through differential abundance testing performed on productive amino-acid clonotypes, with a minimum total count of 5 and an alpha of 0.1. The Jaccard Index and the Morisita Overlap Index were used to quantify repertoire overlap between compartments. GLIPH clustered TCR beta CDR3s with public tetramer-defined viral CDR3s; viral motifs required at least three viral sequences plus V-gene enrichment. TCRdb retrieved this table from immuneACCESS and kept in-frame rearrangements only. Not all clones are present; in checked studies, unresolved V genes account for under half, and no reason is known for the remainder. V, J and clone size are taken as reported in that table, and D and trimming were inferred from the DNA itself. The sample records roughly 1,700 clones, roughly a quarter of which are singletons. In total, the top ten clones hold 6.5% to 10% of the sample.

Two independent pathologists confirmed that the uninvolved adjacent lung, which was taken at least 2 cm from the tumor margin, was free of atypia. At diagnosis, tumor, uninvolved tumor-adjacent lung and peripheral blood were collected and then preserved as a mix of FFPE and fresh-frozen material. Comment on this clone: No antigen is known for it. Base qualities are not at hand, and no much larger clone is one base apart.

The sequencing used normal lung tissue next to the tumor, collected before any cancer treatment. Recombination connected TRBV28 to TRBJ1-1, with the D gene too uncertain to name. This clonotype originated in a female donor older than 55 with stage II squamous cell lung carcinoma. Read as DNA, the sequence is TGTGCCAGCAGTTTCCCCCCGGAAAGGGAGAACACTGAAGCTTTCTTT. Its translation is CASSFPPERENTEAFF.